These 32 T cell receptor beta chains came from one sample sequenced in a study of T cells after yellow fever vaccination. TCRdb re-called the 5' RACE reads through MiXCR, storing one row per CDR3 protein. The table has 50,000 to 65,000 distinct CDR3 sequences, around 7% seen once. Sequenced here: CD8+ T cells not binding an NS4B(214-222) dextramer, sorted from PBMCs, sampled roughly 45 days after the first yellow fever vaccination. Receptors were obtained from a man younger than 30 who received the YFV17D yellow fever vaccine.

This clonotype was counted ten times or more. This chain joins TRBV5-5 and TRBJ1-4; 9 bases are shared with TRBD1. CDR1 and CDR2 (germline): SGHKS, YYEKEE (reference sequence). Trimming cost V 3 bases and J 3 bases; bases outside gene matches: 3. CDR3 length: 15 amino acids. The CDR3 DNA follows: TGTGCCAGCAGCTCTGGGGACAGGGCTAATGAAAAACTGTTTTTT. Amino acids: CASSSGDRANEKLFF. The full variable domain, with the rest looked up from reference TRBV5-5 and TRBJ1-4, is DAGVTQSPTHLIKTRGQQVTLRCSPISGHKSVSWYQQVLGQGPQFIFQYYEKEERGRGNFPDRFSARQFPNYSSELNVNALLLGDSALYLCASSSGDRANEKLFFGSGTQLSVL.

This clonotype was recorded many times. This chain connects TRBV12-3 or TRBV12-4 to TRBJ2-1; the D is unclear. V lost 8 bases, J lost 3 bases, and 8 bases lay in between. This CDR3 region has 12 residues. CDR3 sequence: CASSHHYNEQFF. CDR3 nucleotide sequence: TGTGCCAGCTCCCACCACTACAATGAGCAGTTCTTC.

The genes are TRBV7-9 and TRBJ1-6, with D unresolved. The CDR3 consists of 15 residues. Germline V gene lookup returns CDR1 SEHNR and CDR2 FQNEAQ (reference sequence). V was clipped by 4 bases and J by 10 bases, with 17 bases between them. The CDR3 DNA sequence: TGTGCCAGCAGCTCAGCGGGTACGGAAAAATCACCCCTCCACTTT. This sequence encodes CASSSAGTEKSPLHF.

This clonotype was recorded a few times. The V call is TRBV19, the J call TRBJ1-5, with a possible D match to TRBD1 (5 bases). CDR3 size: 16 residues. Germline assignment: CDR1 LNHDA and CDR2 SQIVND (reference sequence). The V and J ends lost 1 base and 4 bases respectively, with 14 bases between them. The DNA for the CDR3 is TGTGCCAGTAGTATAGCACCCCAGGGCTGGAATCAGCCCCAGCATTTT. Its protein is CASSIAPQGWNQPQHF.

As DNA, the CDR3 is TGTGCCAGCAGCCAAGGGGCAACAGGAAACTACGAGCAGTACGTC. It codes for CASSQGATGNYEQYV. The rearrangement joins TRBV4-2 to TRBJ2-7; possible D gene TRBD1, 5 bases. V was clipped by 1 base and J by 3 bases, with 13 bases between them. The germline V gene has CDR1 LGHNA and CDR2 YNFKEQ. The CDR3 is 15 amino acids.

This chain joins TRBV19 and TRBJ1-1, with D tentatively TRBD1 (5 bases). The germline gives CDR1 LNHDA, CDR2 SQIVND (reference sequence). CDR3 length: 15 amino acids. V lost 0 bases and J 1 base, leaving 9 bases between the germline ends. The CDR3 sequence: CASSIEPGQNTEAFF. CDR3 DNA: TGTGCCAGTAGTATAGAACCGGGGCAGAACACTGAAGCTTTCTTT.

V and J are TRBV12-3 or TRBV12-4 and TRBJ2-1; D is uncertain. V was shortened by 11 bases and J by 7 bases, with 15 bases between the two germline ends. The CDR3 totals 12 residues. CDR3 loop: CACCSSLNEQFF. The CDR3 nucleotides are TGTGCCTGCTGCTCTTCGTTAAATGAGCAGTTCTTC.

This chain uses TRBV6-5 with TRBJ2-7; D call uncertain. V lost 0 bases to trimming and J lost 0 bases, with 9 bases between them. Looked up from germline, CDR1 is MNHEY and CDR2 is SVGAGI. This CDR3 has 15 residues. CDR3 sequence reads: CASSYSQENSYEQYV. CDR3 bases: TGTGCCAGCAGTTACTCTCAAGAAAACTCCTACGAGCAGTACGTC.

This clonotype has just a few counts. CDR3 residues: CSARDLGTEAFF. CDR3 coding DNA: TGCAGTGCTAGAGATCTGGGCACTGAAGCTTTCTTT. The chain uses TRBV20-1 and TRBJ1-1; D not resolved. CDR1 DFQATT and CDR2 SNEGSKA come from the germline V gene (reference sequence). This CDR3 is built from 12 residues. V was clipped by 0 bases and J by 4 bases, with 6 bases between them.

This clonotype came up many times. This chain links TRBV2 with TRBJ2-1, with D uncertain. V lost 1 base to trimming and J lost 7 bases, with 14 bases between them. CDR1 and CDR2 from the germline V gene are SNHLY and FYNNEI. The CDR3 length is 15 residues. The CDR3 reads CASSEERGHGNEQFF. CDR3 DNA: TGTGCCAGCAGTGAAGAGAGAGGTCATGGTAATGAGCAGTTCTTC.

This clonotype was recorded many times. This chain joins TRBV15 and TRBJ1-5; TRBD1 matches at 10 bases. Trimming took 6 bases from V and 6 from J; bases not matched to a gene: 5. The CDR3 totals 14 residues. The germline V gene has CDR1 LNHNV and CDR2 YYDKDF (reference sequence). The CDR3 DNA follows: TGTGCCACCAGAGGGGACAGGGGAGCTCAGCCCCAGCATTTT. Translation gives CATRGDRGAQPQHF.

This clonotype occurred many times. The rearrangement uses TRBV13 and TRBJ1-2; tentatively, D is TRBD1 (6 bases). V was cut by 5 bases and J by 13 bases, with 14 bases left in between. From germline, CDR1 is PRHDT and CDR2 FYEKMQ (reference sequence). The CDR3 spans 11 residues. The chain's CDR3 is CASSLDRRSTF. The CDR3 DNA sequence: TGTGCCAGCAGCCTAGACAGGCGCAGCACCTTC.

This clonotype has only a few counts. V usage is TRBV5-1 and J usage is TRBJ2-2; D remains unclear. The CDR3 is 17 amino acids. In germline, CDR1 is SGHRS, CDR2 YFSETQ. V was cut by 4 bases and J by 0 bases, with 16 bases left in between. CDR3: CASSPPPVLSNTGELFF. The CDR3, as DNA: TGCGCCAGCAGCCCCCCCCCCGTTCTCTCGAACACCGGGGAGCTGTTTTTT.

This clonotype showed up many times. The gene calls are TRBV7-6 and TRBJ2-2; D perhaps matches TRBD2 (5 bases). The CDR3 totals 16 residues. Germline values: CDR1 SGHVS, CDR2 FNYEAQ. V lost 4 bases and J lost 7, with 19 bases in between. CDR3 protein: CASSSIRATGGGELFF. The DNA of the CDR3 is TGTGCCAGCAGCTCAATTCGGGCTACCGGAGGCGGGGAGCTGTTTTTT.

CDR3 protein: CASSWDLTEGYTF. The CDR3 nucleotides are TGCGCCAGCAGCTGGGACCTAACGGAGGGCTACACCTTC. The chain recombines TRBV5-1 with TRBJ1-2; possibly TRBD1 for D (5 bases). Germline-derived CDR1 and CDR2 are SGHRS and YFSETQ. Trimming left V 3 bases short and J 8 bases short, with 14 bases between. This CDR3 comprises 13 residues. Together with reference TRBV5-1 and TRBJ1-2, the CDR3 gives the full variable domain: KAGVTQTPRYLIKTRGQQVTLSCSPISGHRSVSWYQQTPGQGLQFLFEYFSETQRNKGNFPGRFSGRQFSNSRSEMNVSTLELGDSALYLCASSWDLTEGYTFGSGTRLTVV.

This chain links TRBV2 with TRBJ2-3; D possibly corresponds to TRBD2 (6 bases). V shed 5 bases and J shed 3 bases, with 15 bases lying between them. The CDR3 contains 15 residues. Germline CDR1 and CDR2: SNHLY and FYNNEI. CDR3 sequence: CASSRLAIGTDTQYF. For the CDR3, the DNA is TGTGCCAGCAGTCGTCTAGCGATTGGGACAGATACGCAGTATTTT.

This clonotype was counted between two and nine times. The chain carries TRBV28 and TRBJ1-1; D possibly corresponds to TRBD1 (6 bases). The CDR3 spans 14 residues. V lost 7 bases to trimming and J lost 0 bases, with 12 bases between them. The germline V gene encodes CDR1 MDHEN and CDR2 SYDVKM. CDR3: CASTNRALNTEAFF. CDR3 bases: TGTGCCAGCACAAACAGGGCGTTGAACACTGAAGCTTTCTTT.

The sample holds a few counts of this clonotype. CDR3 nucleotides: TGCAGTGCTAAAGCGGGAGCGAACAATGAGCAGTTCTTC. Residues: CSAKAGANNEQFF. The chain links TRBV20-1 to TRBJ2-1, with 8 bases lining up with TRBD2. Germline CDR1 is DFQATT and CDR2 is SNEGSKA (reference sequence). The CDR3 extends over 13 amino acids. The J segment lost 5 bases and the V segment lost 4 bases, leaving 4 bases of the junction unmatched.

The chain recombines TRBV27 with TRBJ1-4, with 7 positions matching TRBD1. The germline CDR1 and CDR2 sequences are MNHEY and SMNVEV (reference sequence). With 7 bases clipped from V and 8 bases from J, the junction kept 13 bases outside the gene matches. The CDR3 has 15 amino acids. The CDR3 nucleotides are TGTGCCAGCACGACAGGGTCGGGGCCGGTGGAAAAACTGTTTTTT. The encoded protein is CASTTGSGPVEKLFF. The full variable domain, rest sourced from reference TRBV27 and TRBJ1-4, is EAQVTQNPRYLITVTGKKLTVTCSQNMNHEYMSWYRQDPGLGLRQIYYSMNVEVTDKGDVPEGYKVSRKEKRNFPLILESPSPNQTSLYFCASTTGSGPVEKLFFGSGTQLSVL.

This clonotype was seen repeatedly, ten times or more. The chain employs TRBV4-2 and TRBJ2-3; weak D call: TRBD2 (7 bases). V was trimmed by 0 bases and J by 4 bases, leaving 14 bases between them. This CDR3 has 16 residues. Germline values: CDR1 LGHNA, CDR2 YNFKEQ. The CDR3 nucleotides read TGTGCCAGCAGCCAAGATTTAGGGGGGGCCCCAGATACGCAGTATTTT. Its translation is CASSQDLGGAPDTQYF.

J is TRBJ1-1 and V is TRBV5-1; a weak D match, TRBD1 (5 bases). V lost 4 bases, J lost 4 bases, and 11 bases lay in between. Germline V gene data show CDR1 as SGHRS and CDR2 as YFSETQ. CDR3 length: 13 residues. The CDR3, as DNA: TGCGCCAGCAGCGGGGGGAAGGGCACTGAAGCTTTCTTT. The encoded protein is CASSGGKGTEAFF.

As concerns this clonotype: Given a much more abundant clone one base away, this may be a read error. This chain links TRBV20-1 with TRBJ2-1; D is uncertain. The CDR3 totals 12 residues. Looked up from germline, CDR1 is DFQATT and CDR2 is SNEGSKA (reference sequence). The CDR3 region is CCARPTYNEQFF. The DNA of the CDR3 is TGCTGTGCTAGACCAACCTACAATGAGCAGTTCTTC.

This clonotype was seen a few times. The rearrangement uses TRBV4-3 and TRBJ2-3; D gene unclear. V lost 1 base, J lost 4 bases, and 9 bases lay in between. Germline lookup yields CDR1 LGHNA and CDR2 YSLEER. The CDR3 length is 14 residues. DNA of the CDR3: TGCGCCAGCAGCCAAGCCCCGGTCTCAGATACGCAGTATTTT. Encoded protein: CASSQAPVSDTQYF.

In its sample, this clonotype was seen many times. CDR3 loop: CSVEVASSSTDTQYF. The CDR3 DNA reads as TGCAGCGTTGAAGTAGCCAGCTCTAGCACAGATACGCAGTATTTT. V is TRBV29-1 and J is TRBJ2-3; no clear D gene. V was trimmed by 1 base and J by 0 bases, leaving 11 bases between them. Germline assignment: CDR1 SQVTM and CDR2 ANQGSEA. This CDR3 has 15 amino acids.

This clonotype has only a few counts. The chain links TRBV20-1 to TRBJ2-3, with D possibly being TRBD1 or TRBD2 (5 bases each). The germline V gene has CDR1 DFQATT and CDR2 SNEGSKA (reference sequence). V lost 3 bases and J 1 base, leaving 8 bases between the germline ends. This CDR3 has 13 residues. This CDR3 reads CSARGRGTDTQYF. The DNA of the CDR3 is TGCAGTGCTAGGGGGCGGGGCACAGATACGCAGTATTTT.

This clonotype has just a few counts. The chain has TRBV11-1 and TRBJ2-5; D is unresolved. This CDR3 is built from 12 residues. The ends were cut back, 5 bases at V and 2 bases at J, with 6 bases in the middle. CDR1 and CDR2 (germline): SGHAT, FQDESV (reference sequence). The CDR3 coding sequence is TGTGCCAGCAGCCCCAGTCAAGAGACCCAGTACTTC. Amino acid sequence: CASSPSQETQYF. Looking up the rest from reference TRBV11-1 and TRBJ2-5 gives the full variable domain: EAEVAQSPRYKITEKSQAVAFWCDPISGHATLYWYRQILGQGPELLVQFQDESVVDDSQLPKDRFSAERLKGVDSTLKIQPAELGDSAMYLCASSPSQETQYFGPGTRLLVL.

In DNA form, the CDR3 reads TGTGCCAGCGGGCAGGGACAGGGGGGGTACGAGCAGTACGTC. As protein: CASGQGQGGYEQYV. The gene calls are TRBV28 and TRBJ2-7; TRBD1 aligns across 11 bases. Germline trimming cut 8 bases from V and 4 bases from J; bases unmatched to any gene: 7. This CDR3 contains 14 residues. Per the germline V gene, CDR1 is MDHEN and CDR2 is SYDVKM.

V is TRBV7-6 and J is TRBJ1-1; TRBD1 is a possible D gene (6 bases). Germline loops: CDR1 SGHVS, CDR2 FNYEAQ. V was pared by 3 bases and J by 1 base, with 6 bases between. This CDR3 contains 13 residues. CDR3 region: CASSLGQNTEAFF. DNA for the CDR3: TGTGCCAGCAGCTTGGGACAGAACACTGAAGCTTTCTTT.

The chain combines TRBV27 with TRBJ1-2; a weak D match, TRBD1 (5 bases). From germline, CDR1 is MNHEY and CDR2 SMNVEV (reference sequence). This CDR3 comprises 15 residues. The V end lost 8 bases, the J end lost 4 bases, and 20 bases lay between the germline ends. CDR3 nucleotides: TGTGCCAGCGCACCCGACCGGGGGACGGGCTATGGCTACACCTTC. It translates to CASAPDRGTGYGYTF.

This clonotype was observed many times. The gene calls are TRBV6-5 and TRBJ2-5; the D gene could be TRBD1 or TRBD2 (5 bases each). Trimming took 7 bases from V and 5 from J, leaving 20 bases between them. Per germline, CDR1 MNHEY and CDR2 SVGAGI. This CDR3 spans 15 amino acids. In DNA form, the CDR3 reads TGTGCCAGCACCCCACGGGGCGGAGAGGGGGAGACCCAGTACTTC. Translation: CASTPRGGEGETQYF.

This clonotype has a handful of counts. The V and J genes are TRBV6-4 and TRBJ2-1; TRBD1 aligns across 7 bases. The V segment lost 7 bases and the J segment 7 bases; nucleotides outside the gene matches: 13. The CDR3 has 15 amino acids. Germline CDR1 MRHNA, CDR2 SNTAGT. The CDR3 region is CASNPWGQLGNEQFF. The CDR3 coding sequence is TGTGCCAGCAACCCCTGGGGACAGCTAGGAAATGAGCAGTTCTTC.

The chain is built from TRBV27 and TRBJ2-7; 7 positions match TRBD2. V trimming: 6 bases; J trimming: 2 bases; junction bases outside the gene matches: 10. Per germline, CDR1 MNHEY and CDR2 SMNVEV (reference sequence). CDR3 length: 15 residues. CDR3 in DNA: TGTGCCAGCAGGTTGGTGGGAGGGGCCCCCTACGAGCAGTACGTC. It specifies CASRLVGGAPYEQYV.